This TCR beta chain was documented in a study of blood T cell repertoires in COVID-19. Study at large: In each case, the material was cDNA or gDNA derived from T cells, B-cell-depleted T cells, or PBMCs.

This CDR3 has 18 amino acids. Germline-derived CDR1 and CDR2 are KGHDR and SFDVKD. With 1 base clipped from V and 2 bases from J, the junction kept 10 bases outside the gene matches. This clone was counted between two and nine times. In assigning cohorts, the study relied on participant-reported clinical history. TCRdb's copy holds only in-frame clones and misses some; the assay was immunoSEQ multiplex PCR. This table holds around 500,000 clones, 88% found once. This chain uses TRBV24-1 with TRBJ2-1; 7 positions match TRBD2. The receptor's source is a woman between 40 and 50 years old who had recovered from COVID-19. The sequenced sample was PBMCs or T cells enriched from blood (not recorded which). The CDR3 DNA follows: TGTGCCACCAGTGATTTCCCCCTCCGGGAGGCTGCCTACAATGAGCAGTTCTTC. Translated: CATSDFPLREAAYNEQFF.